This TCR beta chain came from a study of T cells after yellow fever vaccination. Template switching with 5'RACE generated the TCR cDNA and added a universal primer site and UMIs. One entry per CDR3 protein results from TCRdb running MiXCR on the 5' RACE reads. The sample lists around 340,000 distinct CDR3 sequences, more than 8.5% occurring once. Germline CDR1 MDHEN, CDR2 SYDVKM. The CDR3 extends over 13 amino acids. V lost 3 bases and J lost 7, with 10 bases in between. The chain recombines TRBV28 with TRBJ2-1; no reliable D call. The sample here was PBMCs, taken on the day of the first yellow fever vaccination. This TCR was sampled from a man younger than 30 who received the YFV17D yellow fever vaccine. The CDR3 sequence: CASSFRPGNEQFF. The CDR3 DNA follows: TGTGCCAGCAGTTTTCGACCGGGTAATGAGCAGTTCTTC.